This TCR beta chain was profiled in a study of blood T cell repertoires in COVID-19. Across the whole study: Some COVID-19 samples were acute and others convalescent; all came from the United States, Italy and Spain. T cells, B-cell-depleted T cells, or PBMCs provided the cDNA or gDNA that served as material.

In the original workflow: Estimated nucleated cell counts came from reference gene primer amplification. The protocol was immunoSEQ multiplex PCR, while the TCRdb copy is restricted to in-frame clones and leaves out a portion. That table gives V, J and clone size, and the DNA gave D and trimming. The data hold 160,000 or so clones, with 84% observed a single time. V was trimmed by 9 bases and J by 9 bases, leaving 6 bases between them. Germline CDR1 is LGHDT and CDR2 is YNNKEL (reference sequence). The length of the CDR3 is 9 residues. The TCR comes from a woman in her forties or fifties with acute or convalescent COVID-19. The chain employs TRBV3-1 (or the pseudogene TRBV3-2) and TRBJ1-5; no clear D. The sample consisted of peripheral blood. CDR3 in DNA: TGTGCCAGACGGAGGCCCCAGCATTTT. This sequence encodes CARRRPQHF.